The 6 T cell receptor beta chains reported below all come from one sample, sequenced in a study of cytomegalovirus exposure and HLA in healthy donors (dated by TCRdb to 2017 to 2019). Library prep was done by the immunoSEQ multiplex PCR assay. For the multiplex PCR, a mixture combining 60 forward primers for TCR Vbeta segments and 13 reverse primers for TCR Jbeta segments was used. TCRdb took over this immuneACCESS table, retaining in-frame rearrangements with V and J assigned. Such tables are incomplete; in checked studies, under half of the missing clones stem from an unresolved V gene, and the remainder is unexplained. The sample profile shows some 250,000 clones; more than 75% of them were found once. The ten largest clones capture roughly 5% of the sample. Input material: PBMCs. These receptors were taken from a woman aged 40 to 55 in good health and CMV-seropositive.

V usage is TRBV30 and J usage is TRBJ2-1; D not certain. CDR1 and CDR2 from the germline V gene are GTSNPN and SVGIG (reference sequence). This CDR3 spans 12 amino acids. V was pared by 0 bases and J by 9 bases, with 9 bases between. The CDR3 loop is CAWSVVGIEQFF. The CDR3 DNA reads TGTGCCTGGAGTGTAGTGGGCATTGAGCAGTTCTTC.

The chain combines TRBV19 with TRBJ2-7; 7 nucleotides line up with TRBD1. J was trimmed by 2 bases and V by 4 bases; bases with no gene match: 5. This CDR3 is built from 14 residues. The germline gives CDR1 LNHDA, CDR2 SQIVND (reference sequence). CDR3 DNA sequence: TGTGCCAGTAGTACGTCGACAGGGACCTACGAGCAGTACTTC. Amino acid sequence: CASSTSTGTYEQYF.

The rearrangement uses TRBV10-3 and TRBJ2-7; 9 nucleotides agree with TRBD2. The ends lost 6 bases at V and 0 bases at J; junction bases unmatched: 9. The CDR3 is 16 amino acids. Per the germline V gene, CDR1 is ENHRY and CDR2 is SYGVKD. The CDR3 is CAIRDPSGAFSYEQYF. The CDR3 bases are TGTGCCATCAGGGACCCTAGCGGGGCTTTCTCCTACGAGCAGTACTTC.

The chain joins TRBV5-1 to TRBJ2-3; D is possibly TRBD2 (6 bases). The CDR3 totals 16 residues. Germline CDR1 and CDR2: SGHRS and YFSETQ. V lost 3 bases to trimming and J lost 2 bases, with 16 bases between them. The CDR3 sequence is CASSSGEDRYTDTQYF. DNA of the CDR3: TGCGCCAGCAGCTCGGGAGAGGACCGATACACAGATACGCAGTATTTT. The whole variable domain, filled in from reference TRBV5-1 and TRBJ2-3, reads KAGVTQTPRYLIKTRGQQVTLSCSPISGHRSVSWYQQTPGQGLQFLFEYFSETQRNKGNFPGRFSGRQFSNSRSEMNVSTLELGDSALYLCASSSGEDRYTDTQYFGPGTRLTVL.

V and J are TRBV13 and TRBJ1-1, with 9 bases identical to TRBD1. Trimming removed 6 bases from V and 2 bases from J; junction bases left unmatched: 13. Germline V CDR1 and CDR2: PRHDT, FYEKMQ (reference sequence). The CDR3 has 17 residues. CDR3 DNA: TGTGCCAGCAGTACATACTTCGGGGACAGGGACAACACTGAAGCTTTCTTT. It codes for CASSTYFGDRDNTEAFF.

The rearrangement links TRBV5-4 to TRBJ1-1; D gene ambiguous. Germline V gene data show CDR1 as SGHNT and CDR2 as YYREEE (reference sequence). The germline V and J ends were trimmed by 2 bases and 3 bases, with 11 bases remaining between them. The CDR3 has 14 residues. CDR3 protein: CASSFKPRDTEAFF. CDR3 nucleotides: TGTGCCAGCAGCTTCAAACCTCGGGACACTGAAGCTTTCTTT.